One TCR beta chain is described in this entry. There is no known antigen for this receptor. No clone much larger than this one lies a single base away; base qualities are absent. This entry belongs to a study of cytomegalovirus exposure and HLA in healthy donors (dated by TCRdb to about 2017). Regarding the research as a whole: A later analysis indicated that the 95 to 150 validation repertoires were generated on the platform also employed for the approximately 700 repertoires of the first cohort. The aim of the study was to test whether cataloging public T cell receptors could identify signatures of past pathogen exposure. Along with the roughly 670-subject first cohort, a separate validation cohort of approximately 110 different subjects was used. High-throughput TCR immunosequencing, statistical association of individual TCRs with disease status, and machine learning were combined to predict cytomegalovirus infection status.

Separate from the approximately 700-subject first cohort, the validation cohort of about 130 subjects was the group to which the donors belonged. Here is what the overall study found, with its caveats: The study listed approximately 150 TCR beta chains as associated with cytomegalovirus. Of the cluster scores, roughly 95% were above 0 in a later analysis, which found that TCRs clustered in the first cohort also tended to co-occur in the 120 or so validation repertoires. The validation cohort had no HLA typing available for a later analysis, so co-occurrence within that cohort was assessed over all 120 or so repertoires. The authors suggested that the approach could potentially be extended to other disease states and immunological phenotypes. The classifier was reported to diagnose cytomegalovirus status with high specificity and sensitivity in both the original cohort and the validation cohort. Most TCR sequences were seen in very few donors, while some public TCRs were found in many individuals. Three of the identified cytomegalovirus-associated TCR beta chains were confirmed in vitro to be specific for cytomegalovirus antigens.

Libraries were made using the immunoSEQ multiplex PCR assay. The paper's data handling went like this. A statistical classification framework was built for diagnosing cytomegalovirus status from the catalog of TCR beta chain sequences. TCRdb obtained this table from immuneACCESS and retained in-frame rearrangements with V and J assigned. These tables miss some clones; where compared with another copy, unresolved V genes account for less than half of the shortfall, and the remainder is unexplained. Clone size and the V and J calls come from that table; the DNA yielded D and trimming. Counted in this sample were 250,000 to 350,000 clones; around 90% of them appeared once. The ten biggest clones cover around 0.96% of the sample. Via the germline V gene (reference sequence), CDR1 is LNHDA and CDR2 SQIVND. The trim is 6 bases for V and 2 bases for J, with a gap of 16 bases between the germline ends. The CDR3 sequence holds 15 residues, the cysteine and phenylalanine included. Of all the DNA, just the CDR3 is kept, 45 bases in frame from base 1.

The source of this sequence is a man aged 25-40 years in good health and CMV-seronegative. Rearrangement joined TRBV19 to TRBJ1-1, with the D gene not confidently named. Sequenced material: PBMCs. The CDR3 is CASRSPGSTNTEAFF. In nucleotide form, the sequence is TGTGCCAGTAGAAGCCCAGGCAGTACTAACACTGAAGCTTTCTTT. The reference TRBV19 and TRBJ1-1 proteins fill in what lies around the CDR3, so the full variable domain reads DGGITQSPKYLFRKEGQNVTLSCEQNLNHDAMYWYRQDPGQGLRLIYYSQIVNDFQKGDIAEGYSVSREKKESFPLTVTSAQKNPTAFYLCASRSPGSTNTEAFFGQGTRLTVV.